This passage covers 27 T cell receptor beta chains from one sample sequenced in a study of T cell changes during pregnancy in multiple sclerosis. Generated by immunoSEQ multiplex PCR, the TCRdb table keeps only in-frame clones and is missing some. The sample consists of around 100,000 clones, about 92% of them appearing once. Sequenced material: peripheral blood, taken after pregnancy. These receptors were collected from a female donor with multiple sclerosis, enrolled in a pregnancy study.

This sequence joins TRBV6-1 and TRBJ2-7; D remains unclear. The CDR3 is made up of 13 amino acids. Per the germline V gene, CDR1 is MNHNS and CDR2 is SASEGT. Between the trimmed V and J ends, which lost 6 bases and 3 bases, there was a span of 12 bases. Here the CDR3 reads CASRLVADYEQYF. CDR3 DNA sequence: TGTGCCAGCAGACTGGTAGCTGACTACGAGCAGTACTTC.

The rearrangement links TRBV29-1 to TRBJ2-5; TRBD2 agrees at 8 bases. Germline lookup yields CDR1 SQVTM and CDR2 ANQGSEA. The length of the CDR3 is 14 residues. Germline trimming cut 7 bases from V and 2 bases from J; bases unmatched to any gene: 9. This CDR3 reads CSANGGGRQETQYF. The CDR3 nucleotides are TGCAGCGCGAACGGCGGGGGGAGACAAGAGACCCAGTACTTC.

The chain recombines TRBV11-3 with TRBJ2-1, with 8 bases identical to TRBD1. From germline, CDR1 is SGHNT and CDR2 YENEEA. The length of the CDR3 is 15 residues. V shed 5 bases, J shed 7 bases, and the junction held 10 bases outside the gene matches. CDR3 residues: CASSLTGGLANEQFF. In DNA form, the CDR3 reads TGTGCCAGCAGCCTCACAGGGGGTTTGGCAAATGAGCAGTTCTTC.

J is TRBJ2-3 and V is TRBV2, with unresolved D. This CDR3 region has 14 residues. Germline CDR1 is SNHLY and CDR2 is FYNNEI. V shed 6 bases and J shed 2 bases, with 12 bases lying between them. DNA for the CDR3: TGTGCCAGCAGGCTCAGCGATCTCACAGATACGCAGTATTTT. Translated: CASRLSDLTDTQYF.

The chain's CDR3 is CASSPADRVNTEAFF. CDR3 nucleotide sequence: TGTGCCAGCAGCCCGGCCGACAGGGTGAACACTGAAGCTTTCTTT. The chain combines TRBV7-2 with TRBJ1-1; 7 bases are shared with TRBD1. The V and J ends lost 5 bases and 0 bases, in that order; junction bases with no gene match: 6. The CDR3 loop spans 15 amino acids. The germline gives CDR1 SGHTA, CDR2 FQGNSA.

The chain has TRBV18 and TRBJ2-7, with TRBD1 identical over 8 bases. CDR1 and CDR2 from the germline V gene are KGHSH and LQKENI. Germline trimming cut 2 bases from V and 3 bases from J; bases unmatched to any gene: 6. CDR3 length equals 15 residues. The CDR3 region is CASSPIGTGIYEQYF. CDR3 DNA: TGTGCCAGCTCACCAATCGGGACAGGTATCTACGAGCAGTACTTC.

The chain joins TRBV9 to TRBJ2-3, with D possibly TRBD2 on 6 matching bases. V was pared by 3 bases and J by 2 bases, with 10 bases between. The CDR3 runs 14 residues. The germline gives CDR1 SGDLS, CDR2 YYNGEE. This CDR3 reads CASSAGRSTDTQYF. CDR3 DNA: TGTGCCAGCAGCGCCGGGAGATCCACAGATACGCAGTATTTT.

The J gene is TRBJ2-7, the V gene TRBV7-9; 7 bases match TRBD1. The CDR3 has 14 amino acids. Germline V CDR1 and CDR2: SEHNR, FQNEAQ (reference sequence). The V segment lost 5 bases and the J segment 1 base; nucleotides outside the gene matches: 5. CDR3 amino acids: CASSPRDSSYEQYF. In DNA, the CDR3 is TGTGCCAGCAGCCCGAGGGACAGTTCCTACGAGCAGTACTTC. The whole variable domain, filled in from reference TRBV7-9 and TRBJ2-7, reads DTGVSQNPRHKITKRGQNVTFRCDPISEHNRLYWYRQTLGQGPEFLTYFQNEAQLEKSRLLSDRFSAERPKGSFSTLEIQRTEQGDSAMYLCASSPRDSSYEQYFGPGTRLTVT.

The V call is TRBV29-1, the J call TRBJ1-2; possible D gene TRBD1, 5 bases. The CDR3 is made up of 12 amino acids. V gave up 8 bases and J gave up 4 bases, with 14 bases separating them. Germline CDR1 SQVTM, CDR2 ANQGSEA. The CDR3 coding sequence is TGCAGCCCCCCGGCGGGGGGCTATGGCTACACCTTC. Encoded protein: CSPPAGGYGYTF.

The chain carries TRBV5-1 and TRBJ2-1; 8 bases map to TRBD1. The germline V gene has CDR1 SGHRS and CDR2 YFSETQ. The V gene end was trimmed by 4 bases and the J gene end by 4 bases; junction bases not matched to a gene: 10. The CDR3 is 16 residues long. In DNA form, the CDR3 reads TGCGCCAGCAGCGGGACCGGGACAGGTTTTTACAATGAGCAGTTCTTC. It is translated as CASSGTGTGFYNEQFF. Filled out from reference TRBV5-1 and TRBJ2-1, the complete variable domain reads KAGVTQTPRYLIKTRGQQVTLSCSPISGHRSVSWYQQTPGQGLQFLFEYFSETQRNKGNFPGRFSGRQFSNSRSEMNVSTLELGDSALYLCASSGTGTGFYNEQFFGPGTRLTVL.

V usage is TRBV27 and J usage is TRBJ2-7; D possibly corresponds to TRBD1 (7 bases). From germline, CDR1 is MNHEY and CDR2 SMNVEV (reference sequence). The V gene lost 3 bases and the J gene lost 2 bases, with 11 bases spanning the gap. The CDR3 runs 14 residues. Written as DNA, the CDR3 is TGTGCCAGCAGTTTTCAGGGGGGTCCCTACGAGCAGTACTTC. Encoded protein: CASSFQGGPYEQYF.

The rearrangement joins TRBV5-1 to TRBJ1-2; 11 bases are shared with TRBD1. The CDR3 sequence is 15 residues long. The junction had 5 bases not matched to a gene; V was cut back by 4 bases and J by 3 bases. The germline CDR1 and CDR2 sequences are SGHRS and YFSETQ. The CDR3 sequence is CASSPRGQGDYGYTF. CDR3 nucleotide sequence: TGCGCCAGCAGCCCCCGGGGACAGGGGGACTATGGCTACACCTTC.

This clone was detected only a few times. The gene calls are TRBV4-3 and TRBJ1-3; TRBD1 is a possible D gene (6 bases). CDR1 LGHNA and CDR2 YSLEER come from the germline V gene. This CDR3 is built from 16 residues. Deletions cut 4 bases from V and 3 bases from J, with 16 bases between. The CDR3 coding sequence is TGCGCCAGCAGCCGAGCCACAGGGTCAGGTGGAAACACCATATATTTT. Translation: CASSRATGSGGNTIYF.

CDR3 in DNA: TGTGCCAGCAGTCCATTCCCGGCTAGCGGGGGTTCCACAGATACGCAGTATTTT. Translated: CASSPFPASGGSTDTQYF. This chain connects TRBV27 to TRBJ2-3; 10 bases are shared with TRBD2. V shed 5 bases and J 2 bases; nucleotides not matched to a gene: 13. Germline CDR1 and CDR2: MNHEY and SMNVEV (reference sequence). The CDR3 consists of 18 residues.

V and J are TRBV4-1 and TRBJ2-7; D remains unclear. Germline values: CDR1 MGHRA, CDR2 YSYEKL. The CDR3 spans 13 residues. V dropped 4 bases and J dropped 3 bases, with 10 bases sitting between them. This CDR3 reads CASSPGERYEQYF. In DNA, the CDR3 is TGCGCCAGCAGCCCCGGCGAGCGCTACGAGCAGTACTTC.

The rearrangement links TRBV19 to TRBJ2-1; D might be TRBD2 (5 bases). Germline assignment: CDR1 LNHDA and CDR2 SQIVND (reference sequence). This CDR3 spans 16 amino acids. V was cut by 5 bases and J by 9 bases, with 23 bases left in between. The CDR3 sequence: CASSSIGMTTRREQFF. The CDR3 DNA is TGTGCCAGTAGTTCCATAGGGATGACTACAAGGCGTGAGCAGTTCTTC.

The V gene is TRBV30, the J gene TRBJ2-5; 7 bases map to TRBD1. CDR1 is GTSNPN, CDR2 SVGIG, per germline (reference sequence). V lost 2 bases to trimming and J lost 2 bases; unmatched junction nucleotides: 11. The CDR3 covers 16 residues. CDR3 sequence: CAWSPRPRTGQETQYF. For the CDR3, the DNA is TGTGCCTGGAGTCCCAGACCCAGGACAGGACAAGAGACCCAGTACTTC.

The chain carries TRBV10-3 and TRBJ2-3; D might be TRBD1 (6 bases). Trimming cost V 6 bases and J 0 bases, with 7 bases left between them. The CDR3 sequence is 13 residues long. Germline V gene lookup returns CDR1 ENHRY and CDR2 SYGVKD. In DNA form, the CDR3 reads TGTGCCATCAGGGACAGCAGCACAGATACGCAGTATTTT. It encodes CAIRDSSTDTQYF.

This chain links TRBV6-5 with TRBJ1-1; perhaps TRBD1 as D (6 bases). The CDR3 sequence is 14 residues long. Trimming left V 0 bases short and J 8 bases short, with 13 bases between. Germline-derived CDR1 and CDR2 are MNHEY and SVGAGI. CDR3 coding DNA: TGTGCCAGCAGTTACTCGGCGGGTGGGACAGAAGCTTTCTTT. Encoded protein: CASSYSAGGTEAFF.

This chain joins TRBV5-1 and TRBJ2-1; 10 bases are shared with TRBD2. Germline CDR1 and CDR2: SGHRS and YFSETQ. The CDR3 is 16 residues long. J lost 4 bases, V lost 7 bases, and 11 bases had no gene match. Written as DNA, the CDR3 is TGCGCCAGCCACGAGGGATTTAGCGGGAGGTACAATGAGCAGTTCTTC. This gives the protein CASHEGFSGRYNEQFF.

This clone was observed once. The genes are TRBV27 and TRBJ1-6; D is unclear. Looked up from germline, CDR1 is MNHEY and CDR2 is SMNVEV (reference sequence). Trimming shortened V by 2 bases and J by 10 bases, and 12 bases separated the two germline ends. This CDR3 has 14 amino acids. The CDR3: CASSLGGLGSPLHF. Written as DNA, the CDR3 is TGTGCCAGCAGTTTAGGAGGGTTGGGATCACCCCTCCACTTT.

The J gene is TRBJ2-7, the V gene TRBV7-2; the D is unclear. V lost 2 bases and J lost 12, with 20 bases in between. Germline values: CDR1 SGHTA, CDR2 FQGNSA. The CDR3 runs to 14 residues. The CDR3 sequence is CASSLKVGDYDPYF. In DNA form, the CDR3 reads TGTGCCAGCAGCTTAAAGGTCGGAGATTACGACCCGTACTTC.

This chain connects TRBV27 to TRBJ2-7, with 7 bases that match TRBD2. From germline, CDR1 is MNHEY and CDR2 SMNVEV (reference sequence). V gave up 5 bases and J gave up 2 bases; unmatched junction bases: 6. The CDR3 is 14 amino acids. Here the CDR3 reads CASSVSSGPYEQYF. Written as DNA, the CDR3 is TGTGCCAGCAGTGTCTCTAGCGGTCCCTACGAGCAGTACTTC.

The chain carries TRBV5-4 and TRBJ2-1; 10 nucleotides align to TRBD2. Germline-derived CDR1 and CDR2 are SGHNT and YYREEE (reference sequence). The CDR3 sequence is 16 residues long. J lost 3 bases, V lost 3 bases, and 6 bases had no gene match. The CDR3 DNA reads as TGTGCCAGCAGCTCATTAGCGGGGGGCGACTACAATGAGCAGTTCTTC. As protein: CASSSLAGGDYNEQFF.

The chain is built from TRBV27 and TRBJ1-1, with D possibly being TRBD1 (5 bases). Germline V gene data show CDR1 as MNHEY and CDR2 as SMNVEV (reference sequence). The CDR3 runs to 14 residues. V gave up 6 bases and J gave up 2 bases, with 13 bases separating them. The CDR3 nucleotides read TGTGCCAGCAGGCGAATTCAGGGTAACACTGAAGCTTTCTTT. The encoded protein is CASRRIQGNTEAFF.

The chain recombines TRBV5-4 with TRBJ2-3; 15 bases agree with TRBD2. CDR3 length: 15 amino acids. The V segment lost 3 bases and the J segment 7 bases; nucleotides outside the gene matches: 3. The germline gives CDR1 SGHNT, CDR2 YYREEE (reference sequence). CDR3 in DNA: TGTGCCAGCAGCTCGGGACTAGCGGGGGGAAATACGCAGTATTTT. Translating it yields CASSSGLAGGNTQYF. The whole variable domain, remainder taken from reference TRBV5-4 and TRBJ2-3, is ETGVTQSPTHLIKTRGQQVTLRCSSQSGHNTVSWYQQALGQGPQFIFQYYREEENGRGNFPPRFSGLQFPNYSSELNVNALELDDSALYLCASSSGLAGGNTQYFGPGTRLTVL.

V and J are TRBV6-5 and TRBJ1-6, with D hard to call. The CDR3 loop spans 16 amino acids. The germline gives CDR1 MNHEY, CDR2 SVGAGI. The V gene lost 2 bases and the J gene lost 9 bases, with 17 bases spanning the gap. CDR3 residues: CASSYREAGFSSPLHF. The CDR3 region has the DNA TGTGCCAGCAGTTACCGCGAAGCGGGGTTTAGTTCACCCCTCCACTTT.